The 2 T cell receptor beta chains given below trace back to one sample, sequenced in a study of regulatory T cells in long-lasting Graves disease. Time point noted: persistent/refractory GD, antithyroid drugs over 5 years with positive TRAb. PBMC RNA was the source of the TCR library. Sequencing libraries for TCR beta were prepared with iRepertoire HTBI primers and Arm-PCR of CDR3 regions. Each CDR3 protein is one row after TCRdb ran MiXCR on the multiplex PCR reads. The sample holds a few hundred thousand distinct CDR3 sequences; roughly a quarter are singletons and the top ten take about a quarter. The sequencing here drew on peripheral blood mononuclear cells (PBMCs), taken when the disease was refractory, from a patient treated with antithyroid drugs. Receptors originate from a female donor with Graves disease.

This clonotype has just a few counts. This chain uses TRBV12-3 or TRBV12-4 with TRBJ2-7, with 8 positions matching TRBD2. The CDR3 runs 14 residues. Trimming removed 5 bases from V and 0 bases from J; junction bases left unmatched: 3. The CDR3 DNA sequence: TGTGCCAGCAGTCTACTAGCGGCCTCCTACGAGCAGTACTTC. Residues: CASSLLAASYEQYF.

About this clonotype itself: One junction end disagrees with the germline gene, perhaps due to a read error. Written as DNA, the CDR3 is TGTGCCAGCAGCCCCAAAGGTGGGGCCGACGTCCTGACTTTC. Its protein is CASSPKGGADVLTF. V and J are TRBV7-2 and TRBJ2-6; a possible D gene is TRBD1 (5 bases). Germline V gene data show CDR1 as SGHTA and CDR2 as FQGNSA. CDR3 length: 14 amino acids. Using reference TRBV7-2 and TRBJ2-6 for the parts outside the CDR3, the full variable domain is GAGVSQSPSNKVTEKGKDVELRCDPISGHTALYWYRQSLGQGLEFLIYFQGNSAPDKSGLPSDRFSAERTGGSVSTLTIQRTQQEDSAVYLCASSPKGGADVLTFGAGSRLTVL.